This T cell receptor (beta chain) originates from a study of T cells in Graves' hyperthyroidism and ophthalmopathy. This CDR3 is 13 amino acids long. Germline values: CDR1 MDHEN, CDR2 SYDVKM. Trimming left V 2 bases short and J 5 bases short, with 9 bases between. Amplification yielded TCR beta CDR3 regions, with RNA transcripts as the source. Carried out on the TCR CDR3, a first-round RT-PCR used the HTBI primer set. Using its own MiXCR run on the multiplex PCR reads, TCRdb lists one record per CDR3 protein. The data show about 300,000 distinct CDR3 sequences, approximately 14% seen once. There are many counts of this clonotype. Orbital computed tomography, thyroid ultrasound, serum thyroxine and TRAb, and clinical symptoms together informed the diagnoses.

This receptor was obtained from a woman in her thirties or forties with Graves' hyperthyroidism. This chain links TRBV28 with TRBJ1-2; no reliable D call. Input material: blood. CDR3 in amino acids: CASSLQKGYGYTF. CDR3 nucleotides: TGTGCCAGCAGTTTACAAAAGGGATATGGCTACACCTTC.